These T cell receptor beta chains were read from a single sample in a study of shared T cell receptors in the human thymus. Profiled with immunoSEQ multiplex PCR; TCRdb holds only in-frame clones, not every one. The table shows 720,000 or so clones, with over 75% occurring only once. The same data also contributed to another study, on human thymus T cells.

Sequences were obtained from thymocytes. The receptors originated from a girl under two years old with a congenital heart defect. The CDR3 runs from the conserved cysteine through the conserved F or W. D genes are given only for firm matches. Rows give clone size only sometimes, using once, few, many, or a class for an expanded clone.

V: TRBV5-1; J: TRBJ1-3; size: .; D: TRBD1; DNA: TGCGCCAGCAGCCTTACAGGGGTCTCTGGAAACACCATATATTTT; CDR3: CASSLTGVSGNTIYF
V: TRBV27; J: TRBJ1-1; size: .; D: .; DNA: TGTGCCAGCAGTTCCTATCGGAGGGACACTGAAGCTTTCTTT; CDR3: CASSSYRRDTEAFF
V: TRBV7-7; J: TRBJ2-5; size: .; D: TRBD2; DNA: TGTGCCAGCAGCTTCGGACTAGCGGGGGGGCAAGAGACCCAGTACTTC; CDR3: CASSFGLAGGQETQYF
V: TRBV5-5; J: TRBJ1-1; size: .; D: .; DNA: TGTGCCAGCAGCTTGGGGGCAGGGATGAACACTGAAGCTTTCTTT; CDR3: CASSLGAGMNTEAFF
V: TRBV19; J: TRBJ2-3; size: .; D: TRBD1; DNA: TGTGCCAGTAGTAAGAGGGGGCGATTCAGAAATATATCGGCAGATACGCAGTATTTT; CDR3: CASSKRGRFRNISADTQYF
V: TRBV14; J: TRBJ1-4; size: .; D: .; DNA: TGTGCCAGCAGCCAAGTACGACCAATCCACAGGAGATGGACTGAAAAACTGTTTTTT; CDR3: CASSQVRPIHRRWTEKLFF
V: TRBV14; J: TRBJ1-3; size: .; D: .; DNA: TGTGCCAGCAGCCCCCAACACTCTGGAAACACCATATATTTT; CDR3: CASSPQHSGNTIYF
V: TRBV27; J: TRBJ1-2; size: .; D: .; DNA: TGTGCCAGCAGTTTCTTGGGTAGGGGTCAGGGGAACTATGGCTACACCTTC; CDR3: CASSFLGRGQGNYGYTF
V: TRBV13; J: TRBJ1-1; size: .; D: .; DNA: TGTGCCAGCACCCCGGCCGACAGCCCTAAAGTGGCTTTCTTT; CDR3: CASTPADSPKVAFF
V: TRBV12-5; J: TRBJ1-2; size: .; D: .; DNA: TGTGCTAGTGGTTTGGGACAGGATATCCGTCGATCCGGCTACACCTTC; CDR3: CASGLGQDIRRSGYTF
V: TRBV7-9; J: TRBJ1-1; size: .; D: .; DNA: TGTGCCAGCAGCCCCCTGCCGACACGACTGAACACTGAAGCTTTCTTT; CDR3: CASSPLPTRLNTEAFF
V: TRBV6-1; J: TRBJ1-4; size: once; D: TRBD1; DNA: TGTGCCAGCAGTGACCCGGACAGGCGTAATGAAAAACTGTTTTTT; CDR3: CASSDPDRRNEKLFF
V: TRBV6-6; J: TRBJ1-1; size: once; D: .; DNA: TGTGCCAGCAGTTCCCCCACAGCGAACACTGAAGCTTTCTTT; CDR3: CASSSPTANTEAFF
V: TRBV10-3; J: TRBJ1-1; size: .; D: TRBD1; DNA: TGTGCCATCAGTCGTTGGGGGGGACAGGGGTCGGTAGCTTTCTTT; CDR3: CAISRWGGQGSVAFF
V: TRBV4-1; J: TRBJ1-1; size: .; D: .; DNA: TGCGCCAGCAGCCAACTTAAGGGGGGGAGGTACACTGAAGCTTTCTTT; CDR3: CASSQLKGGRYTEAFF
V: TRBV6-4; J: TRBJ1-2; size: .; D: .; DNA: TGTGCCAGCAGTGACAAACGGAGGGGGACTATTGGCTACACCTTC; CDR3: CASSDKRRGTIGYTF
V: TRBV11-2; J: TRBJ1-1; size: .; D: TRBD1; DNA: TGTGCCAGCACCCCGACAGGGGCCCTGAACACTGAAGCTTTCTTT; CDR3: CASTPTGALNTEAFF
V: TRBV6-5; J: TRBJ1-2; size: .; D: .; DNA: TGTGCCAGCAGGTCGCGGTTTGGCTACACCTTC; CDR3: CASRSRFGYTF
V: TRBV7-3; J: TRBJ1-2; size: .; D: TRBD1; DNA: TGTGCCAGCAGCTTAGGGACCGGGACAGGGTATGGCTACACCTTC; CDR3: CASSLGTGTGYGYTF
V: TRBV4-1; J: TRBJ1-2; size: .; D: .; DNA: TGCGCCAGCAGCCACCCGACAGGAGATGGCTACACCTTC; CDR3: CASSHPTGDGYTF
V: TRBV19; J: TRBJ2-6; size: .; D: .; DNA: TGTGCCAGTAGTATCCCAGGGACTGGTGGGGCCAACGTCCTGACTTTC; CDR3: CASSIPGTGGANVLTF
V: TRBV23-1; J: TRBJ1-4; size: .; D: .; DNA: TGCGCCAGATTTGGGGAGCGTGAAAAACTGTTTTTT; CDR3: CARFGEREKLFF
V: TRBV5-6; J: TRBJ2-2; size: once; D: .; DNA: TGTGCCAGCAGCTTTGGTAGTCTAAAGACCTCGGGCACCGGGGAGCTGTTTTTT; CDR3: CASSFGSLKTSGTGELFF
V: TRBV6-6; J: TRBJ1-1; size: .; D: .; DNA: TGTGCCAGCAGTACTAGGGAGTTGAGGAACACTGAAGCTTTCTTT; CDR3: CASSTRELRNTEAFF
V: TRBV5-1; J: TRBJ2-5; size: once; D: .; DNA: TGCGCCAGCGGGCCGCGGGAAGAGACCCAGTACTTC; CDR3: CASGPREETQYF
V: TRBV19; J: TRBJ1-1; size: .; D: TRBD1; DNA: TGTGCCAGTAGTCTACAGGGGGTAGTATTAGGATTGAACACTGAAGCTTTCTTT; CDR3: CASSLQGVVLGLNTEAFF
V: TRBV5-1; J: TRBJ1-1; size: .; D: .; DNA: TGCGCCAGCAGCCCCACCGGGACAAGATCAATGAACACTGAAGCTTTCTTT; CDR3: CASSPTGTRSMNTEAFF
V: TRBV6-5; J: TRBJ1-1; size: .; D: .; DNA: TGTGCCAGCAGCTGGGGAGGGAACACTGAAGCTTTCTTT; CDR3: CASSWGGNTEAFF
V: TRBV10-1; J: TRBJ2-1; size: .; D: TRBD1; DNA: TGCGCCAGCAGTGCCGAGGACAGGGGCTACAATGAGCAGTTCTTC; CDR3: CASSAEDRGYNEQFF
V: TRBV20-1; J: TRBJ1-2; size: .; D: .; DNA: TGCAGTGCCTACTTTTTGTATGGCTACACCTTC; CDR3: CSAYFLYGYTF
V: TRBV7-2; J: TRBJ1-1; size: .; D: TRBD1; DNA: TGTGCCAGCAGCCGGGACAGGGAGGTATGGTTAAGCGCTGAAGCTTTCTTT; CDR3: CASSRDREVWLSAEAFF
V: TRBV5-6; J: TRBJ1-3; size: .; D: .; DNA: TGTGCCAGCAGCCCCTCTACGGAGGCAGCTGGAAACACCATATATTTT; CDR3: CASSPSTEAAGNTIYF
V: TRBV5-8; J: TRBJ1-5; size: .; D: .; DNA: TGTGCCAGCAGCTTTAGTATGGCCCAGCATTTT; CDR3: CASSFSMAQHF
V: TRBV19; J: TRBJ1-2; size: .; D: .; DNA: TGTGCCAGTAGCGACAGTTTTGGTGGCTACACCTTC; CDR3: CASSDSFGGYTF
V: TRBV6-1; J: TRBJ1-1; size: .; D: TRBD1; DNA: TGTGCCAGCAGTGAAGGAGACAGGGGGCCGAACACTGAAGCTTTCTTT; CDR3: CASSEGDRGPNTEAFF
V: TRBV29-1; J: TRBJ1-1; size: .; D: TRBD1; DNA: TGCAGCGTTGAAGGGGACAGGGGGTATACGGGTGCTTTT; CDR3: CSVEGDRGYTGAF
V: TRBV27; J: TRBJ1-6; size: .; D: .; DNA: TGTGCCAGCAGCTATAGGGGGTCCTATAATTCCCCCCTCCACTTT; CDR3: CASSYRGSYNSPLHF
V: TRBV27; J: TRBJ2-2; size: .; D: TRBD1; DNA: TGTGCCAGCAGTGGAATCGGACAGGGGTGGACCGGGGAGCTGTTTTTT; CDR3: CASSGIGQGWTGELFF
V: TRBV7-2; J: TRBJ2-2; size: .; D: .; DNA: TGTGCCAGCAGCTTACCGGGGGGCGGAGTAAGGGAGCTGTTTTTT; CDR3: CASSLPGGGVRELFF
V: TRBV28; J: TRBJ2-5; size: .; D: TRBD2; DNA: TGTGCCAGCAGTTTTGAGCGGGGGCCGGGGACCCAGTACTTC; CDR3: CASSFERGPGTQYF
V: TRBV4-3; J: TRBJ1-4; size: .; D: .; DNA: TGCGCCAGCAGCCCGCTCCGGGGACAAAAAACTAATGAAAAACTGTTTTTT; CDR3: CASSPLRGQKTNEKLFF
V: TRBV13; J: TRBJ1-2; size: .; D: .; DNA: TGTGCCAGCAGCCCCCGACGGGGGAGCTATGGCTACACCTTC; CDR3: CASSPRRGSYGYTF
V: TRBV19; J: TRBJ2-1; size: .; D: TRBD1; DNA: TGTGCCAGTAGCCCAAGGGTGGGGACAGGGCGGGACAATGAGCAGTTCTTC; CDR3: CASSPRVGTGRDNEQFF
V: TRBV5-4; J: TRBJ2-7; size: .; D: TRBD1; DNA: TGTGCCAGCAGCTCTGTCCCGGGACAGGGCAGGTCCTACGAGCAGTACTTC; CDR3: CASSSVPGQGRSYEQYF
V: TRBV6-5; J: TRBJ1-1; size: .; D: TRBD1; DNA: TGTGCCAGCAGTTACTCGGGTACAGGGGTAGATGTTGAAGCTTTCTTT; CDR3: CASSYSGTGVDVEAFF